This T cell receptor (beta chain) was sequenced in a study of T cell responses to AZD1222 COVID-19 vaccine (dated by TCRdb to about 2021). General notes on the study: AZD1222 recipients whose second dose came at about 4 weeks and those whose second dose came at about 12 weeks were combined into one group, since spike-specific TCR depth and breadth did not differ between the two schedules. A total of around 240 trial participants underwent TCR sequencing, of whom 207 had received two doses of AZD1222 and 26 had received two doses of the MenACWY control vaccine. Trial participants were enrolled into age subgroups of 18-55, 56-69 and 70-plus years, which contained about 150, 28 and 57 TCR-sequenced participants, respectively.

Trimming takes 5 bases from V and 1 base from J, and the germline ends sit 16 bases apart. From the cysteine up to the phenylalanine, the CDR3 has a length of 16 residues. The sequence is cut down to CDR3 DNA, 48 bases in frame from base 1. In the germline V gene (reference sequence), CDR1 corresponds to LNHDA and CDR2 to SQIVND. The CDR3 regions of human TCRbeta chains were subjected to immunosequencing. The original methods were these. TCRs in the repertoires were matched against a reference library of SARS-CoV-2-specific TCRs that had been generated with the MIRA antigen-specificity platform. Breadth was defined as the fraction of unique TCRs that were SARS-CoV-2-associated, and depth was defined as the fraction of total T cells that were SARS-CoV-2-associated. Using the MIRA data, every spike-specific TCR was mapped to the spike region that the TCR reacted to and assigned to either a CD4 or a CD8 class. Log10-transformed breadth and depth values were compared by one-way ANOVA with Sidak's multiple comparisons tests. TCRdb re-hosts the immuneACCESS table, in-frame sequences only. Its copies lack some clones; in the studies checked, an unresolved V gene accounts for under half of them, and the cause for the rest is not known. D and trimming were read from the DNA, whereas the V and J calls and clone size are those reported in that table. The table for this sample lists some 150,000 clones; about 91% of them were counted only once. About 2.1% of the sample belongs to the ten largest clones.

The sample's time point, from its label and the paper: baseline before first vaccination. The vaccinee samples were drawn from two UK trials, COV001 and COV002, one of which was a single-blind randomized controlled phase 2/3 trial testing AZD1222 (ChAdOx1 nCoV-19) in healthy adults. For TCRbeta chain sequencing, PBMC samples were collected from trial participants at day 0 and at day 28 after the second dose. The paper's findings and limits, for the study overall: Nearly half of unique spike-specific TCRs reportedly recognized epitopes outside regions mutated in the B.1.351 and B.1.1.7 variants. Because no samples from the day 14 peak response were available, repertoires could be characterized only after the peak T cell response. After two AZD1222 doses, spike-specific TCR breadth and depth were significantly higher than at day 0 and than in MenACWY recipients. Conclusions about previously exposed vaccinees were limited because only six AZD1222 recipients were SARS-CoV-2 seropositive at baseline. The vaccine-associated CD4 TCRs covered the entire spike protein, and the dominant responses fell in regions 160-218 and 743-854. In the small 56-69-year group, the increase in depth fell short of significance, most likely because of low power. Most participants were white British and females outnumbered males, and the authors suggested that clonal diversity may have been underestimated.

With regard to this clone: Its antigen remains unidentified. No per-base quality is available; no much larger clone lies one base away.

This receptor was obtained from an adult in good health. The chain links TRBV19 with TRBJ2-3; D gene: possibly TRBD2, on 6 matching bases. The sample was peripheral blood, taken on day 0 of AZD1222 vaccination. The DNA sequence is TGTGCCAGTAGTGATCGGGGGTCTTGGGGCACAGATACGCAGTATTTT. It is translated as CASSDRGSWGTDTQYF.